The present entry profiles one T cell receptor (beta chain) with its context. Its antigen remains unknown. The CDR3 is 13 residues long. V lost 6 bases and J lost 3, with 12 bases in between. These data are taken from a study of T-cell reconstitution after alpha-beta-depleted transplantation in children. Study results and caveats: A year had passed since transplant, and T-cell counts and diversity by then came mostly from newly produced T cells. For some patients, TCRbeta diversity was high at day 60 because of recipient T cells and thymic progenitors that survived. In patients about two months after transplant, alpha-beta T cells reportedly arose from several hundred expanded graft clones.

Researchers prepared the TCRbeta library using unique molecular identifiers, the study reports. In TCRdb, the PCR reads were re-called with MiXCR into one record per CDR3 protein. The data contain some 110,000 distinct CDR3 sequences, about 9.3% of them singletons. The chain employs TRBV12-3 or TRBV12-4 and TRBJ2-7, with a tentative D call TRBD1 (6 bases). The input for sequencing was PBMCs, taken before TCRalphabeta/CD19-depleted stem cell transplant. The sequence came from a boy aged 2-9 years with acute lymphoblastic leukemia, due to receive a stem cell transplant. CDR3 region: CASRDTGLYEQYF. CDR3 sequence (DNA): TGTGCCAGCAGAGACACAGGGCTCTACGAGCAGTACTTC.